This entry concerns a single T cell receptor beta chain. Its antigen is unidentified. Total RNA amounts of at least 6 micrograms were extracted per sample. This sample was taken from a study of blood T cells in healthy people across ages. Study results and limitations: Any changes in expanded clonotypes were possibly confounded, as donor CMV status remained unknown.

Combining a sample-barcoded 5' primer with a J-beta primer mix, a second PCR ran for roughly 6 to 11 cycles. Each CDR3 protein gets one entry after TCRdb re-called the 5' RACE reads with MiXCR. The sample contains 750,000 to 950,000 distinct CDR3 sequences, about 48% of which appear only once. This receptor was taken from a man older than 75 in good health. The sequenced sample was blood.

The CDR3 DNA reads TGTGCCAGCAGTGCGCGGCCTGGACTCCTAAGGGATTCACCCCTCCACTTT. This gives the protein CASSARPGLLRDSPLHF. This chain links TRBV27 with TRBJ1-6, with D unclear. Germline CDR1 reads MNHEY; CDR2 reads SMNVEV (reference sequence). This CDR3 has 17 residues. Between the trimmed V and J ends, which lost 5 bases and 8 bases, there was a span of 22 bases.